This T cell receptor beta chain was identified in a study of beta chain features in type 1 diabetes listed by TCRdb under 2018. Regarding the complete study: Patients and healthy donors did not differ in mean age, gender distribution, total cell number or subset yield. Whereas all 30 or so donors provided naive and central memory subsets, regulatory and stem cell-like memory subsets were isolated from just 8 patients and roughly eight healthy donors. In the study, TCRB repertoires of sorted circulating CD4+ T cell subsets from recently diagnosed type 1 diabetes patients were compared with those of matched healthy donors. A total of some 110 million sorted cells were examined across all samples, and a strong correlation was observed between cell number per subset and RNA yield. Overall results and qualifications from the work: Shorter templates might have been favored by PCR, but patient and control samples were amplified and corrected together, so both groups would have been affected equally by any skew. Naive, central memory and regulatory TCRB repertoires appeared to be more alike among patients than among healthy donors. Only small numbers of individuals were included in the HLA sub-analyses, which left unresolved whether HLA type had any influence on TCRB rearrangement. Because cDNA was sequenced instead of genomic DNA, highly expressing activated cells could be over-represented, though the groups showed no difference in activation or CD3 levels. At VDJ recombination sites, type 1 diabetes patients had fewer insertions and more deleted nucleotides, which implies abnormalities in thymic rearrangement. Type 1 diabetes patients showed a moderate but significant shortening of TCRB CDR3 length in all four CD4+ subsets.

The CDR3 numbers 14 residues from cysteine through phenylalanine. Only CDR3 DNA is held: 42 bases, read in frame from base 1. The trim is 6 bases for V and 4 bases for J, with a gap of 13 bases between the germline ends. Based on the germline V gene, the CDR1 and CDR2 sequences are MDHEN and SYDVKM. Each donor gave one peripheral blood draw, averaging about 120 mL, which was collected into heparinised tubes. A BD FACSAria II was used to sort naive, central memory, regulatory and stem cell-like memory CD4+ T cells with a panel that included CD45RO, CCR7, CD25, CD127, CD95 and CD27. Purity was above 95% for every sorted population. PBMCs were separated immediately by Lymphoprep density gradient centrifugation and were stained directly, without being cultured. To minimize batch effects, samples were stained and sorted in pairs, one healthy donor with one patient per experiment. All of the isolated RNA was reverse transcribed with the High Capacity cDNA Reverse Transcription Kit, so expressed TCRB transcripts were sequenced. Deep immunoSEQ sequencing was applied to naive, central memory and regulatory T cell samples, giving an average of roughly 3.6 million total reads per sample. After sorted cells were lysed in RLT buffer, RNA was extracted with DNase-treated RNeasy Micro or Mini kits, with the choice depending on cell number. Each cell subset was processed separately to prevent cross-contamination, with patient and healthy donor samples processed together. TCRB sequences were amplified from cDNA with the immunoSEQ multiplex PCR, producing 87-bp fragments spanning the CDR3 region. Sequencing of the amplicons was done on the Illumina HiSeq platform. In the paper's pipeline: Synthetic template baselines were used to correct PCR bias computationally, reads within Hamming distance 2 were collapsed together, and singletons that could not be merged were discarded. Reads were aligned against IMGT so that V, D and J genes, CDR3 length and insertions or deletions at six rearrangement sites could be assigned. Clonotype counts were normalized to sorted cell number within each subset before computing true diversity and Gini coefficients with the tcR R package. The overlap coefficient, calculated on TCRB nucleotide sequences, was used to quantify repertoire sharing. As a proxy for the pre-selection repertoire, out-of-frame TCRB sequences from naive cells were analyzed. TCRdb took this table from immuneACCESS and kept in-frame rearrangements with V and J called. Such tables lack part of the clones; where checked against another copy, unresolved V genes explain under half of the gap, and the rest is unexplained. V and J calls and clone size are copied from that table; D and trimming were computed from the DNA. The sample data list some 400,000 clones, and about 14% of these were observed just once. The ten largest clones represent about 0.018% of the sample.

A few counts support this clone. The clone's antigen remains unknown. The sample holds no much larger clone one base away, and base qualities are not on file. The sequenced material came from naive CD4+ T cells from blood. The intended sense of this specimen's cell subset or site label: true naive CD4+ T cells. Here the chain combines TRBV28 and TRBJ2-1, and perhaps TRBD1 as D gene, on 6 matching bases. This TCR came from a woman between 18 and 29 years old in good health. The CDR3 reads CASRVGAAYNEQFF. The nucleotides read TGTGCCAGCAGGGTGGGGGCAGCGTACAATGAGCAGTTCTTC.